This T cell receptor (beta chain) was retrieved from a study of T cell responses to AZD1222 COVID-19 vaccine. Study-level information: Second-dose intervals near 4 or 12 weeks were combined.

This CDR3 has 15 residues. Germline values: CDR1 SGDLS, CDR2 YYNGEE. V gave up 0 bases and J gave up 3 bases, with 13 bases separating them. About this clone itself: What it recognizes is unknown.

Overall study results and limits: Dominant at 160-218 and 743-854, vaccine-associated CD4 TCRs also spanned spike. Increases in Spike-specific TCR breadth and depth were seen after two AZD1222 doses.

The data were produced by immunoSEQ multiplex PCR, yet TCRdb's version contains in-frame clones alone and is incomplete. The sample has more than 85,000 clones, about 85% seen once. The chain has TRBV9 and TRBJ2-7; D may be TRBD2 (7 bases). The input for sequencing was peripheral blood, taken on day 0 of AZD1222 vaccination. The origin of this receptor is an adult in good health. The CDR3 protein is CASSVEGGRSYEQYF. As DNA, the CDR3 is TGTGCCAGCAGCGTAGAGGGGGGGAGGAGCTACGAGCAGTACTTC. Based on the CDR3 plus reference TRBV9 and TRBJ2-7, the full variable domain is DSGVTQTPKHLITATGQRVTLRCSPRSGDLSVYWYQQSLDQGLQFLIQYYNGEERAKGNILERFSAQQFPDLHSELNLSSLELGDSALYFCASSVEGGRSYEQYFGPGTRLTVT.